The next 30 T cell receptor beta chains were all read from a single sample in a study of T cell responses to AZD1222 COVID-19 vaccine. Produced via immunoSEQ multiplex PCR; TCRdb's table is partial and in-frame only. The table has 150,000 to 200,000 clones, roughly 92% seen once. Sequences were derived from peripheral blood, sampled on day 0 of AZD1222 vaccination. The receptors were sampled from an adult in good health.

The rearrangement joins TRBV6-5 to TRBJ1-6, with 7 nucleotides matching TRBD1. The CDR3 consists of 12 residues. Germline trimming cut 7 bases from V and 9 bases from J; bases unmatched to any gene: 3. Germline values: CDR1 MNHEY, CDR2 SVGAGI. CDR3 nucleotides: TGTGCCAGCAAGGGGGCTGGTTCACCCCTCCACTTT. Protein sequence: CASKGAGSPLHF.

This rearrangement joins TRBV27 to TRBJ2-1, with 8 bases that match TRBD1. Germline-derived CDR1 and CDR2 are MNHEY and SMNVEV (reference sequence). Germline trimming cut 5 bases from V and 6 bases from J; bases unmatched to any gene: 9. The CDR3 has 15 amino acids. The CDR3 sequence is CASSLTGDSANEQFF. The CDR3 DNA sequence: TGTGCCAGCAGTCTGACAGGGGACTCTGCCAATGAGCAGTTCTTC.

This sequence joins TRBV11-2 and TRBJ2-3; the D gene is possibly TRBD2 (5 bases). Deletions cut 8 bases from V and 2 bases from J, with 20 bases between. Germline V gene lookup returns CDR1 SGHAT and CDR2 FQNNGV. The CDR3 sequence is 16 residues long. DNA for the CDR3: TGTGCCAGCTCCCAAATGCCAGCGGAGGACACAGATACGCAGTATTTT. Its protein is CASSQMPAEDTDTQYF.

The chain has TRBV2 and TRBJ1-5; no clear D. The CDR3 covers 16 residues. Trimming cost V 5 bases and J 2 bases, with 16 bases left between them. Per germline, CDR1 SNHLY and CDR2 FYNNEI. The CDR3 here is CASSYLTGLGNQPQHF. The DNA of the CDR3 is TGTGCCAGCAGTTACCTTACGGGTCTGGGCAATCAGCCCCAGCATTTT. Variable domain in full (rest from reference TRBV2 and TRBJ1-5): EPEVTQTPSHQVTQMGQEVILRCVPISNHLYFYWYRQILGQKVEFLVSFYNNEISEKSEIFDDQFSVERPDGSNFTLKIRSTKLEDSAMYFCASSYLTGLGNQPQHFGDGTRLSIL.

The chain carries TRBV30 and TRBJ1-2, with a possible D match to TRBD1 (6 bases). CDR1 and CDR2 (germline): GTSNPN, SVGIG (reference sequence). This CDR3 comprises 13 residues. V lost 0 bases and J 7 bases, leaving 12 bases between the germline ends. The CDR3 loop is CAWSVREGGGYTF. The CDR3 DNA reads as TGTGCCTGGAGTGTTCGGGAAGGGGGTGGCTACACCTTC. The full variable domain, with the rest looked up from reference TRBV30 and TRBJ1-2, is SQTIHQWPATLVQPVGSPLSLECTVEGTSNPNLYWYRQAAGRGLQLLFYSVGIGQISSEVPQNLSASRPQDRQFILSSKKLLLSDSGFYLCAWSVREGGGYTFGSGTRLTVV.

Here the CDR3 reads CASSLSRGWADTQYF. The CDR3 DNA sequence: TGTGCCAGCAGTTTATCGAGGGGGTGGGCAGATACGCAGTATTTT. The chain uses TRBV27 and TRBJ2-3, with D maybe TRBD1 (6 bases). The CDR3 runs 15 residues. Germline CDR1 reads MNHEY; CDR2 reads SMNVEV (reference sequence). The V end was cut by 0 bases, the J end by 4 bases, with 11 bases between.

In DNA form, the CDR3 reads TGTGCCAGCAGCCAAGATGTATCGGGGCAACCGCATTTTAACTATGGCTACACCTTC. This translates into CASSQDVSGQPHFNYGYTF. This rearrangement joins TRBV3-1 (or the pseudogene TRBV3-2) to TRBJ1-2, with D possibly matching TRBD1 (5 bases). Germline V CDR1 and CDR2: LGHDT, YNNKEL (reference sequence). Trimming cost V 0 bases and J 1 base, with 21 bases left between them. This CDR3 comprises 19 residues.

This rearrangement joins TRBV27 to TRBJ1-2, with D uncertain. The CDR3 runs 13 residues. V was pared by 3 bases and J by 6 bases, with 11 bases between. The germline gives CDR1 MNHEY, CDR2 SMNVEV (reference sequence). CDR3 sequence (DNA): TGTGCCAGCAGTTTGGCGGGTTCCGATGGCTACACCTTC. This encodes CASSLAGSDGYTF.

This chain links TRBV10-3 with TRBJ1-2, with D hard to call. This CDR3 contains 20 residues. Trimming pared 6 bases from V and 3 bases from J, leaving 32 bases between. CDR1 is ENHRY and CDR2 is SYGVKD in the germline V gene. Here the CDR3 reads CAIRKHNDVLGLMAYYGYTF. CDR3 in DNA: TGTGCCATCAGGAAGCACAACGATGTCTTAGGTCTTATGGCTTACTATGGCTACACCTTC.

The J gene is TRBJ2-2, the V gene TRBV5-1; D is possibly TRBD1 (7 bases). Germline V gene lookup returns CDR1 SGHRS and CDR2 YFSETQ. The CDR3 totals 15 residues. V lost 0 bases and J 6 bases, leaving 12 bases between the germline ends. The DNA of the CDR3 is TGCGCCAGCAGCTTGGCCGGAGGGACAGCCGGGGAGCTGTTTTTT. This gives the protein CASSLAGGTAGELFF.

This chain uses TRBV10-2 with TRBJ1-2, with 8 nucleotides matching TRBD1. CDR3 length: 14 residues. The germline CDR1 and CDR2 sequences are WSHSY and SAAADI. V dropped 4 bases and J dropped 6; count of bases not matched to a gene: 7. The CDR3 here is CASSGQGILDGYTF. The CDR3 nucleotides are TGCGCCAGCAGTGGACAGGGGATTCTAGATGGCTACACCTTC.

The rearrangement links TRBV27 to TRBJ2-1; D is ambiguous. The length of the CDR3 is 15 residues. With 0 bases removed from V and 4 bases from J, the gap between germline ends came to 10 bases. Germline CDR1 MNHEY, CDR2 SMNVEV (reference sequence). The CDR3 DNA is TGTGCCAGCAGTTTATCGATGGGAACTTACAATGAGCAGTTCTTC. Translation gives CASSLSMGTYNEQFF.

The CDR3 DNA sequence: TGTGCCACCAGTGATCTCGGGACACCCGGGGAGCTGTTTTTT. Amino acid sequence: CATSDLGTPGELFF. The chain recombines TRBV24-1 with TRBJ2-2; tentatively, D is TRBD1 (6 bases). Germline assignment: CDR1 KGHDR and CDR2 SFDVKD. With 3 bases removed from V and 6 bases from J, the gap between germline ends came to 10 bases. The CDR3 runs 14 residues.

The J gene is TRBJ1-1, the V gene TRBV19; D ambiguous. CDR1 is LNHDA and CDR2 is SQIVND in the germline V gene (reference sequence). The germline V and J ends were trimmed by 3 bases and 0 bases, with 8 bases remaining between them. The CDR3 covers 14 residues. The CDR3 reads CASSMAGMNTEAFF. DNA for the CDR3: TGTGCCAGTAGTATGGCGGGAATGAACACTGAAGCTTTCTTT.

The chain links TRBV18 to TRBJ1-1; D remains ambiguous. This CDR3 contains 12 residues. V shed 4 bases and J shed 11 bases, with 14 bases lying between them. CDR1 and CDR2 (germline): KGHSH, LQKENI. The CDR3, as DNA: TGTGCCAGCTCACACTCAGCCATGGCGGCTTTCTTT. It specifies CASSHSAMAAFF.

The rearrangement links TRBV28 to TRBJ1-2; D is undetermined. Trimming pared 10 bases from V and 1 base from J, leaving 10 bases between. Germline assignment: CDR1 MDHEN and CDR2 SYDVKM. CDR3 length equals 12 residues. Here the CDR3 reads CATGRHNYGYTF. CDR3 nucleotide sequence: TGTGCCACCGGCCGCCATAACTATGGCTACACCTTC.

V gene TRBV25-1 combines with J gene TRBJ2-1, with 7 bases that match TRBD2. Germline V lookup: CDR1 MGHDK, CDR2 SYGVNS. The length of the CDR3 is 16 residues. J lost 7 bases, V lost 0 bases, and 9 bases had no gene match. The chain's CDR3 is CASSEYFRGGLNEQFF. As DNA, the CDR3 is TGTGCCAGCAGTGAATATTTTCGGGGAGGGCTTAATGAGCAGTTCTTC.

The chain couples TRBV18 to TRBJ1-1; D gene unclear. Trimming left V 4 bases short and J 6 bases short, with 12 bases between. The V gene's germline CDR1 is KGHSH and CDR2 LQKENI. This CDR3 has 13 residues. CDR3 coding DNA: TGTGCCAGCTCACAAAAAGACGGTCCTGAAGCTTTCTTT. It translates to CASSQKDGPEAFF.

The chain recombines TRBV7-8 with TRBJ1-6; TRBD1 matches at 10 bases. The V segment lost 4 bases and the J segment 8 bases; nucleotides outside the gene matches: 2. Germline CDR1 and CDR2: SGHVS and FQNEAQ. The CDR3 runs to 14 residues. This CDR3 reads CASSWGTGDSPLHF. CDR3 nucleotide sequence: TGTGCCAGCAGCTGGGGGACAGGGGATTCACCCCTCCACTTT.

The CDR3 coding sequence is TGTGCCAGCAGCTTGGGAGGCGGGATCTCCTACGAGCAGTACTTC. Translating gives CASSLGGGISYEQYF. V and J are TRBV11-2 and TRBJ2-7, with a possible D match to TRBD2 (6 bases). Germline V gene sequence: CDR1 SGHAT, CDR2 FQNNGV. The CDR3 length is 15 residues. Deletions cut 3 bases from V and 0 bases from J, with 12 bases between.

V usage is TRBV9 and J usage is TRBJ2-3, with 8 bases that match TRBD2. Per germline, CDR1 SGDLS and CDR2 YYNGEE. The CDR3 covers 15 residues. The junction had 6 bases not matched to a gene; V was cut back by 4 bases and J by 2 bases. In nucleotides, the CDR3 is TGTGCCAGCAGCCTTACTAGCGGTCACACAGATACGCAGTATTTT. Its protein is CASSLTSGHTDTQYF.

The chain uses TRBV15 and TRBJ2-7; TRBD2 might be the D (5 bases). CDR1 is LNHNV, CDR2 YYDKDF, per germline (reference sequence). V lost 0 bases, J lost 3 bases, and 9 bases lay in between. The CDR3 consists of 14 residues. The CDR3 reads CATSRDLGSYEQYF. CDR3 sequence (DNA): TGTGCCACCAGCAGAGATTTGGGGAGCTACGAGCAGTACTTC.

CDR3: CASSITGNTGELFF. CDR3 nucleotide sequence: TGTGCCAGTAGTATAACGGGGAACACCGGGGAGCTGTTTTTT. This chain joins TRBV19 and TRBJ2-2; D uncertain. Trimming left V 2 bases short and J 1 base short, with 5 bases between. The CDR3 extends over 14 amino acids. Germline loops: CDR1 LNHDA, CDR2 SQIVND (reference sequence).

This clone was counted only a few times. The chain joins TRBV29-1 to TRBJ2-1; TRBD2 matches 12 bases. The CDR3 is 15 residues long. The V and J ends lost 1 base and 7 bases, in that order; junction bases with no gene match: 5. CDR1 is SQVTM, CDR2 ANQGSEA, per germline. CDR3 protein: CSVEGLAGVGNEQFF. Written as DNA, the CDR3 is TGCAGCGTTGAAGGACTAGCGGGAGTGGGGAATGAGCAGTTCTTC.

The chain is built from TRBV2 and TRBJ1-5, with D unclear. Per the germline V gene, CDR1 is SNHLY and CDR2 is FYNNEI. V lost 1 base and J lost 5, with 6 bases in between. The CDR3 is 13 residues long. The CDR3, as DNA: TGTGCCAGCAGTGAAGGACACTATCAGCCCCAGCATTTT. Protein product: CASSEGHYQPQHF.

The chain has TRBV5-1 and TRBJ2-1; 10 nucleotides align to TRBD1. V shed 4 bases, J shed 5 bases, and the junction held 12 bases outside the gene matches. The length of the CDR3 is 17 residues. Germline CDR1 and CDR2: SGHRS and YFSETQ. The CDR3 bases are TGCGCCAGCAGCCCGCGGCGGGACAGGGGTGTTGACAATGAGCAGTTCTTC. This encodes CASSPRRDRGVDNEQFF.

This clone was picked up one time. Written as DNA, the CDR3 is TGTGCCAGCAGCCCCGGACAGGGCCCGGGATTTGTGCAGTTCTTC. Translation gives CASSPGQGPGFVQFF. The chain is built from TRBV5-5 and TRBJ2-1, with 8 bases matching TRBD1. From germline, CDR1 is SGHKS and CDR2 YYEKEE (reference sequence). The CDR3 has 15 amino acids. V shed 4 bases, J shed 12 bases, and the junction held 15 bases outside the gene matches.

The chain combines TRBV3-1 (or the pseudogene TRBV3-2) with TRBJ1-1, with D tentatively TRBD1 (6 bases). The germline V gene encodes CDR1 LGHDT and CDR2 YNNKEL (reference sequence). The germline V and J ends were trimmed by 1 base and 5 bases, with 17 bases remaining between them. The CDR3 is made up of 16 amino acids. The CDR3 spells CASSQGGQGSGTEAFF. DNA for the CDR3: TGTGCCAGCAGCCAAGGGGGGCAGGGCTCGGGGACTGAAGCTTTCTTT.

This chain joins TRBV24-1 and TRBJ1-4, with a tentative D call TRBD1 (6 bases). V gave up 6 bases and J gave up 6 bases, with 7 bases separating them. CDR1 and CDR2 from the germline V gene are KGHDR and SFDVKD. CDR3 length equals 12 residues. Here the CDR3 reads CATSPGDEKLFF. Here the CDR3 DNA reads TGTGCCACCAGTCCAGGGGATGAAAAACTGTTTTTT.

This chain uses TRBV19 with TRBJ1-1; D ambiguous. Germline lookup yields CDR1 LNHDA and CDR2 SQIVND (reference sequence). The CDR3 runs 12 residues. V was pared by 8 bases and J by 1 base, with 8 bases between. CDR3 nucleotide sequence: TGTGCCAGTTGGCACCCGAACACTGAAGCTTTCTTT. Protein: CASWHPNTEAFF.